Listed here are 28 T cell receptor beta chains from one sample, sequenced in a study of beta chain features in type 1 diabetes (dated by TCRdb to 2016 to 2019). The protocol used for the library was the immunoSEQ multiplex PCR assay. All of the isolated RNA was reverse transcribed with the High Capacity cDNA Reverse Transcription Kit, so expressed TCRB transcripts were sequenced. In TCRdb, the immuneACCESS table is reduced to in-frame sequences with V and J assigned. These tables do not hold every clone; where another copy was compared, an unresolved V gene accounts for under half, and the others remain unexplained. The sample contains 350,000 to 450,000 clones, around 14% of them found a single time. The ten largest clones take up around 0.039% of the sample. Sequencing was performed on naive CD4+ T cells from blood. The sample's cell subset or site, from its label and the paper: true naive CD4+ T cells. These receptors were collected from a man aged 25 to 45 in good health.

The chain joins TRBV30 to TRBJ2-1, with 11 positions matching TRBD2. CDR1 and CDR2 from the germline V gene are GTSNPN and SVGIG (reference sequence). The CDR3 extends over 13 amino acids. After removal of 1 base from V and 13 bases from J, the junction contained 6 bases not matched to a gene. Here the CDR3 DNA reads TGTGCCTGGAGTGCCACCGGGACTAGCGGACAGTTCTTC. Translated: CAWSATGTSGQFF.

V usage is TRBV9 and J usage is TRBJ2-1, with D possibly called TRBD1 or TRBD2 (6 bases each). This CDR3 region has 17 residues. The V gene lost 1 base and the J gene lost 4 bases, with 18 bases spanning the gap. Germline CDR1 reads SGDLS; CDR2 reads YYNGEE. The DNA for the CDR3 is TGTGCCAGCAGCGTAACATCAGGGGACTTTCTGTACAATGAGCAGTTCTTC. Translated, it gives CASSVTSGDFLYNEQFF.

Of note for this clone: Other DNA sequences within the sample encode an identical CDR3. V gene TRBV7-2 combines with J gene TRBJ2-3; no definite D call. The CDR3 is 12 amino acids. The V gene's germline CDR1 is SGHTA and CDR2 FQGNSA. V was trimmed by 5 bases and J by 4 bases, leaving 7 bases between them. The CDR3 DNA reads TGTGCCAGCAGCCCCACAGCAGATACGCAGTATTTT. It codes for CASSPTADTQYF.

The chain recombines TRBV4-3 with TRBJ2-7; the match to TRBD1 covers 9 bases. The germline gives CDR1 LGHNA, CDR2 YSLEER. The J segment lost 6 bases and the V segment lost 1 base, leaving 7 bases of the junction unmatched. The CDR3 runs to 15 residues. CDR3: CASSQAQTGGFEQYF. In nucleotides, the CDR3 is TGCGCCAGCAGCCAAGCCCAAACAGGGGGCTTCGAGCAGTACTTC.

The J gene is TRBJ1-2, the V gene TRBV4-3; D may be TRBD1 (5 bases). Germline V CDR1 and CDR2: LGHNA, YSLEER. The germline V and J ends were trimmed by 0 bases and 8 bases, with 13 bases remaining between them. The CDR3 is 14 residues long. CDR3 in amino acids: CASSQDRGARGYTF. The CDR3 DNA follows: TGCGCCAGCAGCCAAGATCGCGGGGCGCGCGGCTACACCTTC.

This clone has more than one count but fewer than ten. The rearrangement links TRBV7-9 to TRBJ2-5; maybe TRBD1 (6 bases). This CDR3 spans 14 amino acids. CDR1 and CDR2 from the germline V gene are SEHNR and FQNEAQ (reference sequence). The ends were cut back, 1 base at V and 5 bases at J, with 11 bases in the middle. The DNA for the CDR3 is TGTGCCAGCAGCTTAGAAACAGGGATTGAGACCCAGTACTTC. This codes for CASSLETGIETQYF. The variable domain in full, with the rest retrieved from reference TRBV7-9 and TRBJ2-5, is DTGVSQNPRHKITKRGQNVTFRCDPISEHNRLYWYRQTLGQGPEFLTYFQNEAQLEKSRLLSDRFSAERPKGSFSTLEIQRTEQGDSAMYLCASSLETGIETQYFGPGTRLLVL.

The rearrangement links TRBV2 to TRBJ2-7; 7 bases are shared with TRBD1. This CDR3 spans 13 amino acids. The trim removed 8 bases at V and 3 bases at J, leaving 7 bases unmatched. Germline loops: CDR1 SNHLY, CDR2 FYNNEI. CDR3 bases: TGTGCCAGCGAAAGGGGGCGAAACTACGAGCAGTACGTC. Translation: CASERGRNYEQYV.

The CDR3 is CAWTHSLNTEAFF. CDR3 in DNA: TGTGCCTGGACCCACTCCCTGAACACTGAAGCTTTCTTT. The chain uses TRBV30 and TRBJ1-1; D uncertain. Germline V CDR1 and CDR2: GTSNPN, SVGIG (reference sequence). Between the trimmed V and J ends, which lost 4 bases and 0 bases, there was a span of 9 bases. This CDR3 is 13 amino acids long.

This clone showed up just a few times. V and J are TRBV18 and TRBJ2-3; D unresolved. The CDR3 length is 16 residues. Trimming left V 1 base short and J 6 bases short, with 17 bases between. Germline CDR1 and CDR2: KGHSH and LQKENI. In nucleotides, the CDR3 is TGTGCCAGCTCACCACTCGGACCACCTAAAGGGGATACGCAGTATTTT. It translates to CASSPLGPPKGDTQYF.

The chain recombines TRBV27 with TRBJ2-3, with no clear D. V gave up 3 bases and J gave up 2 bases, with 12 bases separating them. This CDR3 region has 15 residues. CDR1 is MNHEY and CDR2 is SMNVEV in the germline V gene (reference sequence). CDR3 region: CASSFYAQSTDTQYF. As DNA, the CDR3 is TGTGCCAGCAGTTTCTATGCACAATCCACAGATACGCAGTATTTT.

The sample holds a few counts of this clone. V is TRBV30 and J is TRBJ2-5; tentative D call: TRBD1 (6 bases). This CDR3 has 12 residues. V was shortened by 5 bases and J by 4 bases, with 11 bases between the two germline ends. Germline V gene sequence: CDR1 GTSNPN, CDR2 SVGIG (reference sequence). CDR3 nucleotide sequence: TGTGCCTGGTTAGGGGGTACAGAGACCCAGTACTTC. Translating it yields CAWLGGTETQYF.

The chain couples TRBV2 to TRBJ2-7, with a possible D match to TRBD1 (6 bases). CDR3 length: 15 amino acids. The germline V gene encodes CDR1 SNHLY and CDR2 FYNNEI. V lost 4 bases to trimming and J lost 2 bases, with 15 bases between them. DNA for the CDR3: TGTGCCAGCAGTGGTAGACAGGCCAGGCCCTACGAGCAGTACTTC. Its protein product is CASSGRQARPYEQYF.

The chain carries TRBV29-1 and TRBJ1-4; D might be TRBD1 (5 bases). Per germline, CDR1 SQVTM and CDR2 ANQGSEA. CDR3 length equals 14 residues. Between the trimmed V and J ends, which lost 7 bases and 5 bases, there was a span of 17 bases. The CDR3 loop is CSALAGPLNEKLFF. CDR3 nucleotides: TGCAGCGCTCTAGCGGGACCATTAAATGAAAAACTGTTTTTT.

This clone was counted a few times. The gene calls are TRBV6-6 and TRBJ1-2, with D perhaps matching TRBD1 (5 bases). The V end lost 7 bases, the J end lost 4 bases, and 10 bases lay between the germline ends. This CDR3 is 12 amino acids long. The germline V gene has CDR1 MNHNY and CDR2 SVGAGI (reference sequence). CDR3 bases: TGTGCCAGCACCCCCGACAGCTATGGCTACACCTTC. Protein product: CASTPDSYGYTF.

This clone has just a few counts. The DNA for the CDR3 is TGTGCCAGCAGCTCACAGGGGGCAGGAGAGACCCAGTACTTC. Translated: CASSSQGAGETQYF. The gene calls are TRBV11-2 and TRBJ2-5; 9 bases align to TRBD1. Germline CDR1 is SGHAT and CDR2 is FQNNGV. This CDR3 comprises 14 residues. Unmatched junction bases numbered 4, after V lost 4 bases and J lost 4 bases.

CDR3 sequence: CASSLAAKSSYNEQFF. The DNA of the CDR3 is TGTGCCAGCAGCTTAGCCGCGAAGAGCTCCTACAATGAGCAGTTCTTC. The rearrangement joins TRBV11-2 to TRBJ2-1; D remains unclear. CDR1 is SGHAT and CDR2 is FQNNGV in the germline V gene. The V end lost 1 base, the J end lost 0 bases, and 10 bases lay between the germline ends. The CDR3 loop spans 16 amino acids. Based on the CDR3 plus reference TRBV11-2 and TRBJ2-1, the full variable domain is EAGVAQSPRYKIIEKRQSVAFWCNPISGHATLYWYQQILGQGPKLLIQFQNNGVVDDSQLPKDRFSAERLKGVDSTLKIQPAKLEDSAVYLCASSLAAKSSYNEQFFGPGTRLTVL.

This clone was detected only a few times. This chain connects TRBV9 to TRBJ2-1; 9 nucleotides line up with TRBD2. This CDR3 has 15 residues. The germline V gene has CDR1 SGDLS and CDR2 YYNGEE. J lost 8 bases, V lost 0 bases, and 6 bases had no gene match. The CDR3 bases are TGTGCCAGCAGCGTAGCCTTGCGGGGGGGCGATGAGCAGTTCTTC. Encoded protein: CASSVALRGGDEQFF. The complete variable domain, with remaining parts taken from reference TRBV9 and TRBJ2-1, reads DSGVTQTPKHLITATGQRVTLRCSPRSGDLSVYWYQQSLDQGLQFLIQYYNGEERAKGNILERFSAQQFPDLHSELNLSSLELGDSALYFCASSVALRGGDEQFFGPGTRLTVL.

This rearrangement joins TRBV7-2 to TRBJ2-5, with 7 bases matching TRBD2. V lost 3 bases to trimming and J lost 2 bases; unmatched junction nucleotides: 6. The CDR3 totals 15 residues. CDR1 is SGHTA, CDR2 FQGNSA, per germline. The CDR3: CASSLRGWEQETQYF. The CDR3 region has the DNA TGTGCCAGCAGCTTGCGGGGGTGGGAACAAGAGACCCAGTACTTC.

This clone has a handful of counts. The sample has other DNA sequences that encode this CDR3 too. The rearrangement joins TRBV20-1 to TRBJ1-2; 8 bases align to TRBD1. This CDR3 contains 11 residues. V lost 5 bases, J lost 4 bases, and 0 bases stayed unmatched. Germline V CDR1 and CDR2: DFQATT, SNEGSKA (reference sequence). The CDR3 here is CSAGTGYGYTF. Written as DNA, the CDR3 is TGCAGTGCTGGGACAGGCTATGGCTACACCTTC.

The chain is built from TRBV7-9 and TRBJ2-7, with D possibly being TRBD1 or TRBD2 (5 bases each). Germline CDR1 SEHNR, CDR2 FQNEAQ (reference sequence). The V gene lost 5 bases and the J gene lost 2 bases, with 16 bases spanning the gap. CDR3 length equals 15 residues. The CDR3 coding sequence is TGTGCCAGCAGCCGTAGGGACGAAGGAACCTACGAGCAGTACTTC. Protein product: CASSRRDEGTYEQYF.

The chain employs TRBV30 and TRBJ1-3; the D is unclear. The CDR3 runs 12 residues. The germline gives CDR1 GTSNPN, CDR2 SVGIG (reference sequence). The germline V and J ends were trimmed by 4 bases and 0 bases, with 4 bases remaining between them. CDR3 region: CAWKGSGNTIYF. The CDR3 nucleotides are TGTGCCTGGAAGGGCTCTGGAAACACCATATATTTT.

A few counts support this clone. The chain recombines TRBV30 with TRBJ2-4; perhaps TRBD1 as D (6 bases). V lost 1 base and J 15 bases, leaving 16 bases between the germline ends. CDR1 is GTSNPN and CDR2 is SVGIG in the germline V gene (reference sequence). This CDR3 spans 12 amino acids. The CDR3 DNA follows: TGTGCCTGGAGTGACTTCGAACAGGGAAGGTACTTC. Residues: CAWSDFEQGRYF.

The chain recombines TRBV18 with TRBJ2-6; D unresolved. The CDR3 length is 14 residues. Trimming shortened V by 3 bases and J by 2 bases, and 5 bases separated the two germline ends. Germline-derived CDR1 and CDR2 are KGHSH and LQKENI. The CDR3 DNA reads TGTGCCAGCTCACCGACCGCTGGGGCCAACGTCCTGACTTTC. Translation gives CASSPTAGANVLTF.

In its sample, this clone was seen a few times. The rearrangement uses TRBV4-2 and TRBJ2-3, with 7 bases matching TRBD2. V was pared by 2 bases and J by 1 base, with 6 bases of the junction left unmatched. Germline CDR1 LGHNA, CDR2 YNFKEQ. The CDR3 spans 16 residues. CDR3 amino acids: CASSQWGGSGTDTQYF. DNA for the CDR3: TGTGCCAGCAGCCAATGGGGCGGGAGTGGCACAGATACGCAGTATTTT.

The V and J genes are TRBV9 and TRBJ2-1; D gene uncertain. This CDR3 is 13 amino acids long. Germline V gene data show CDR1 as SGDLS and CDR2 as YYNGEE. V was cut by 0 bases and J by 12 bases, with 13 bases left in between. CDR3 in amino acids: CASSVEGLSGQFF. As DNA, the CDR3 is TGTGCCAGCAGCGTAGAAGGCCTCTCCGGGCAGTTCTTC.

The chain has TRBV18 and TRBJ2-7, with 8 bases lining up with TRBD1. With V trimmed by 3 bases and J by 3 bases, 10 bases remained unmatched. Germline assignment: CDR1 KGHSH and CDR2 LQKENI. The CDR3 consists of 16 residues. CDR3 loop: CASSPRTGKSYYEQYF. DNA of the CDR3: TGTGCCAGCTCACCGCGGACAGGGAAGAGCTACTACGAGCAGTACTTC.

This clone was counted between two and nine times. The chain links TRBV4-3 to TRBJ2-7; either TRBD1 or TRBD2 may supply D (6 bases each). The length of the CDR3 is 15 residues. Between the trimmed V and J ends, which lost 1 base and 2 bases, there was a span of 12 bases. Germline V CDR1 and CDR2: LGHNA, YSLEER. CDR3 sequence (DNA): TGCGCCAGCAGCCAAGGGTTGGGGGGCACCTACGAGCAGTACTTC. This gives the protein CASSQGLGGTYEQYF.

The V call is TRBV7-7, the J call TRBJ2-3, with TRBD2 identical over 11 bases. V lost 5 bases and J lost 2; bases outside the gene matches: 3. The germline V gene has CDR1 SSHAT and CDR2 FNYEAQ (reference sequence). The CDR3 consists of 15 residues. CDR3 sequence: CASSTGLADTDTQYF. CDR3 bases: TGTGCCAGCAGCACGGGACTAGCGGACACAGATACGCAGTATTTT.